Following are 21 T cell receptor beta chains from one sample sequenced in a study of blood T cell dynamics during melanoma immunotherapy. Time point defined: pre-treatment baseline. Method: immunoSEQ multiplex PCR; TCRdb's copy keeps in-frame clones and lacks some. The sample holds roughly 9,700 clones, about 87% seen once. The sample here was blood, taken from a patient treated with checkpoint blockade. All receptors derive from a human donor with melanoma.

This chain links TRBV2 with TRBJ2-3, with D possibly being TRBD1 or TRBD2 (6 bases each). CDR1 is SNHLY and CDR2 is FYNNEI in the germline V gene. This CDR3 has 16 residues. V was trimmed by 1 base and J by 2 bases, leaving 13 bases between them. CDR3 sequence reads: CASSEGGAGATDTQYF. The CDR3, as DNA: TGTGCCAGCAGTGAAGGGGGGGCAGGGGCCACAGATACGCAGTATTTT.

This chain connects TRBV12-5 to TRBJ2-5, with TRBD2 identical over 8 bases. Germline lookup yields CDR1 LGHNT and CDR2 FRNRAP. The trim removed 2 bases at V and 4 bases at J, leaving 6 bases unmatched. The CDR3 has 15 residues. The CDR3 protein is CASGLTPGLVETQYF. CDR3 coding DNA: TGTGCTAGTGGTTTGACCCCGGGACTAGTAGAGACCCAGTACTTC.

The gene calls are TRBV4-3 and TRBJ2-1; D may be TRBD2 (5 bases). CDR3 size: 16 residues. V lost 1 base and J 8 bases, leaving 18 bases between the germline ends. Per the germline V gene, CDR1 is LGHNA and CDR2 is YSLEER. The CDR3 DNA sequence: TGCGCCAGCAGCCAAGGTCTATCCCGGGCGGAGGATGAGCAGTTCTTC. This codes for CASSQGLSRAEDEQFF.

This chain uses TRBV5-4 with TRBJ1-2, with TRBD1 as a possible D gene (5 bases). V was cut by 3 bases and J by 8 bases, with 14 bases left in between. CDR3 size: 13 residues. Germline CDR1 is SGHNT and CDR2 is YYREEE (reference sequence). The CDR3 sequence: CASSSRGFGGYTF. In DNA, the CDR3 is TGTGCCAGCAGCTCTAGGGGATTCGGCGGCTACACCTTC.

The DNA for the CDR3 is TGTGCCAGCAGCCCCCCCGCGGCCGTGAACCCAGAGACCCAGTACTTC. Translating it yields CASSPPAAVNPETQYF. V is TRBV27 and J is TRBJ2-5; D is unclear. The CDR3 is 16 residues long. The germline CDR1 and CDR2 sequences are MNHEY and SMNVEV (reference sequence). V was pared by 6 bases and J by 4 bases, with 21 bases between.

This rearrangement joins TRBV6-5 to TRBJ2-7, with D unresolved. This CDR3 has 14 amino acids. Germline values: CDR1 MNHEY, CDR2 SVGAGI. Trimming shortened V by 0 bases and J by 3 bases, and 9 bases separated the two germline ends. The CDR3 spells CASSYSYLSYEQYF. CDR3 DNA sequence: TGTGCCAGCAGTTACTCGTACCTCAGCTACGAGCAGTACTTC.

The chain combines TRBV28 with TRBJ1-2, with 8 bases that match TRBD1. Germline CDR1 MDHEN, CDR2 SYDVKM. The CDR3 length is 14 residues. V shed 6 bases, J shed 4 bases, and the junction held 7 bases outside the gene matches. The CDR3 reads CASRNRDRSYGYTF. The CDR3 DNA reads TGTGCCAGCAGAAACCGGGACAGGAGCTATGGCTACACCTTC.

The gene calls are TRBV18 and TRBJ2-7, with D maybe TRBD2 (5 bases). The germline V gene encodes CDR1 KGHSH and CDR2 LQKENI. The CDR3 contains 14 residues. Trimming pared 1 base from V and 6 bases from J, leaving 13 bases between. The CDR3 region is CASSPREGKGEQYF. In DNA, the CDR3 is TGTGCCAGCTCACCACGCGAGGGAAAGGGCGAGCAGTACTTC.

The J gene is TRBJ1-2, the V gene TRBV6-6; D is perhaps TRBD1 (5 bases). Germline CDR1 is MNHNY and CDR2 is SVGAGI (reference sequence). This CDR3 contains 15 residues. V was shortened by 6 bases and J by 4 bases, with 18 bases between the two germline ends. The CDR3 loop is CASSPGGGASYGYTF. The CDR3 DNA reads TGTGCCAGCAGCCCCGGGGGAGGGGCTTCCTATGGCTACACCTTC.

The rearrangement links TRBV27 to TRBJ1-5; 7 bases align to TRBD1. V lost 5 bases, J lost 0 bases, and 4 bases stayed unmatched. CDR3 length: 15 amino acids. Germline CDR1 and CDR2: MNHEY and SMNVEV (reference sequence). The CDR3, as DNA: TGTGCCAGCAGTACCCGACAGGGTAGCAATCAGCCCCAGCATTTT. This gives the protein CASSTRQGSNQPQHF.

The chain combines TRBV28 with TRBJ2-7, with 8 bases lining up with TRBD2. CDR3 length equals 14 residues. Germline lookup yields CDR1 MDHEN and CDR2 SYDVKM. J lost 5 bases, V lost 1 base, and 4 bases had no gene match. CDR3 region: CASSLLGGGHEQYF. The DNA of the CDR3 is TGTGCCAGCAGTTTATTGGGCGGGGGGCACGAGCAGTACTTC.

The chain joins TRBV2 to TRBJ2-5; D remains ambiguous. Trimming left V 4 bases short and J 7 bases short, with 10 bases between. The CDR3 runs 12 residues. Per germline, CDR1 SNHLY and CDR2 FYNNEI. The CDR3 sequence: CASSVATGTQYF. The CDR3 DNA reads TGTGCCAGCAGTGTCGCGACTGGGACCCAGTACTTC.

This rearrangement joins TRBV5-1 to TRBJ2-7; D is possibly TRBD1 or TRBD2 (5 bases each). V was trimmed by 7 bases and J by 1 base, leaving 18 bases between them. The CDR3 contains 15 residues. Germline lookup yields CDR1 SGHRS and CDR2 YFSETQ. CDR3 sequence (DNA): TGCGCCAGCTCGAAGTCCGGGACCCAATCCTACGAGCAGTACTTC. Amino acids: CASSKSGTQSYEQYF.

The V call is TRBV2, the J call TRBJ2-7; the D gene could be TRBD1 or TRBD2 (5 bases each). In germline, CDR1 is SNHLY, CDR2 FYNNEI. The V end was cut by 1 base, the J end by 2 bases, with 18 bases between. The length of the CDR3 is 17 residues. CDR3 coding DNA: TGTGCCAGCAGTGAAGGACCGTTTAAGAGGGGTCCCTACGAGCAGTACTTC. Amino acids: CASSEGPFKRGPYEQYF.

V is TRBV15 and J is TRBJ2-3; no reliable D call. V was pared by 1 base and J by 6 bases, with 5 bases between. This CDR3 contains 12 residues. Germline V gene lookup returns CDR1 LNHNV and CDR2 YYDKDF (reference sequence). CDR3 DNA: TGTGCCACCAGCAGAGCGGAGGATACGCAGTATTTT. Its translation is CATSRAEDTQYF.

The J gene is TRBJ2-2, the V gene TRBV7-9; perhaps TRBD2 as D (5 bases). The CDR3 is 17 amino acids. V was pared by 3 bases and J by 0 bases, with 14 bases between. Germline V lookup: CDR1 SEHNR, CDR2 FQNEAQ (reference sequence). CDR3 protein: CASSFSGGSSNTGELFF. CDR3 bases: TGTGCCAGCAGCTTTAGTGGCGGGTCATCGAACACCGGGGAGCTGTTTTTT.

Here the CDR3 reads CASSSRQVLNSPLHF. The CDR3 DNA reads TGTGCCAGCTCATCCAGACAGGTGCTTAATTCACCCCTCCACTTT. The V and J genes are TRBV18 and TRBJ1-6, with D tentatively TRBD1 (6 bases). Germline CDR1 is KGHSH and CDR2 is LQKENI. The CDR3 is 15 residues long. V shed 5 bases and J shed 6 bases, with 14 bases lying between them.

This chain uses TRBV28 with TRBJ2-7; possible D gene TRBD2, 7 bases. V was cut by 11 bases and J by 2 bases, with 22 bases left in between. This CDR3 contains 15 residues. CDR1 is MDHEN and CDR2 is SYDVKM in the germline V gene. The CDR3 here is CAQSPAEGGTYEQYF. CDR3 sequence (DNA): TGTGCCCAGTCCCCAGCGGAGGGGGGGACCTACGAGCAGTACTTC.

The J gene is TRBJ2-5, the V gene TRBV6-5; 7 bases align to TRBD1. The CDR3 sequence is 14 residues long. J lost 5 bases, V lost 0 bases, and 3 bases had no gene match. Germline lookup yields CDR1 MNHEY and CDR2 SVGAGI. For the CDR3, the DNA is TGTGCCAGCAGTTACTCGGGGACAGTGGAGACCCAGTACTTC. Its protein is CASSYSGTVETQYF.

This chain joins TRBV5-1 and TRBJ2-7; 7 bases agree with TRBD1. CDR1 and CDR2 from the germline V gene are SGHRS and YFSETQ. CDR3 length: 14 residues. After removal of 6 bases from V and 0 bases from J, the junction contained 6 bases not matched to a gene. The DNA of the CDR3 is TGCGCCAGCAACCAGGACAGGCCCTCCTACGAGCAGTACTTC. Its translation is CASNQDRPSYEQYF.

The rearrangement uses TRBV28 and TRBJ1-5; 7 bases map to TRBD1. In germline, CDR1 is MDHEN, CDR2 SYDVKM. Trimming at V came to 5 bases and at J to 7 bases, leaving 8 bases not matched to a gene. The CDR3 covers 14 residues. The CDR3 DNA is TGTGCCAGCAGTCCCAAGGACAGGAGGCAGCCCCAGCATTTT. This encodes CASSPKDRRQPQHF.